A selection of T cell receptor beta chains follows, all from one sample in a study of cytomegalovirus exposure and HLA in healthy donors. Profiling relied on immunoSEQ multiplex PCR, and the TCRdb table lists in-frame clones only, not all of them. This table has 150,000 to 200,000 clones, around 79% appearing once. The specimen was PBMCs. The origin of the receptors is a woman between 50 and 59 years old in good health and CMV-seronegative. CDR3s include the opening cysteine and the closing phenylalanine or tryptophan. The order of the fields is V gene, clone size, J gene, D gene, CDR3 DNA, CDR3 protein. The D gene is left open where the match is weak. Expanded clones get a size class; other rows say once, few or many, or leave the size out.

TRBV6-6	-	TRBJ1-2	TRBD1	TGTGCCAGCAGTTATCAGGGGGCGAACTATGGCTACACCTTC	CASSYQGANYGYTF
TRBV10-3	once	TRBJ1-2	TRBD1	TGTGCCATCAGTGACCCCTTGGGGACAGAGGTGGGCTATGGCTACACCTTC	CAISDPLGTEVGYGYTF
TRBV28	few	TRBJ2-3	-	TGTGCCAGCAGGCGACTCCTCGGGGGCACAGATACGCAGTATTTT	CASRRLLGGTDTQYF
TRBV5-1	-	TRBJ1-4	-	TGCGCCAGCAGCTTGTTCACAGCCTCTAATGAAAAACTGTTTTTT	CASSLFTASNEKLFF
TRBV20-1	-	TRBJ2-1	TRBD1	TGCAGTGCTAGAACAGGGGATGAGCAGTTCTTC	CSARTGDEQFF
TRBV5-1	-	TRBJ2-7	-	TGCGCCAGCAGCATAGCCGCCTACGAGCAGTACTTC	CASSIAAYEQYF
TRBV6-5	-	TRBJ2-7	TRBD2	TGTGCCAGCCGGGAGGGGGGGAGCGCGTACGAGCAGTACTTC	CASREGGSAYEQYF
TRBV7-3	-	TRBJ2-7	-	TGTGCCAGCAGCCGAGAGATGGGCTTCGAGCAGTACTTC	CASSREMGFEQYF
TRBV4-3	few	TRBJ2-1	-	TGCGCCAGCAGCCAAGAAGGTCGGAGCTCCTACAATGAGCAGTTCTTC	CASSQEGRSSYNEQFF
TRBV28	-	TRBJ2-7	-	TGTGCCAGCAGTTCACCCCAGGGGCGGTGGGCCTACGAGCAGTACTTC	CASSSPQGRWAYEQYF
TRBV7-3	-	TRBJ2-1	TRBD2	TGTGCCAGCAGCTTATTTAGCGGGGATCTCTACAATGAGCAGTTCTTC	CASSLFSGDLYNEQFF
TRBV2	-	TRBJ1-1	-	TGTGCCAGCAGTGTACACCTGAACACTGAAGCTTTCTTT	CASSVHLNTEAFF
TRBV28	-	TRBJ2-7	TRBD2	TGTGCCAGCAGTTTATTCCATTGGACTAGCGGGTTCTCCTACGAGCAGTACTTC	CASSLFHWTSGFSYEQYF
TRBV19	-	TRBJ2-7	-	TGTGCCAGTAGTTACAGGGTCGTGGGTTACGAGCAGTACTTC	CASSYRVVGYEQYF
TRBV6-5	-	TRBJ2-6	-	TGTGCCAGCAGTTACGTCCCCCTCGGGGCCAACGTCCTGACTTTC	CASSYVPLGANVLTF
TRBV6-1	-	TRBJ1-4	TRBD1	TGTGCCAGCATCTCCGGGACAGGGGATGAAAAACTGTTTTTT	CASISGTGDEKLFF
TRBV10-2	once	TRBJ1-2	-	TGCGCCAGCAGTGAGTCGAGTGAGTTTTATGGCTACACCTTC	CASSESSEFYGYTF
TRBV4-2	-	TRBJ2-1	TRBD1	TGTGCCAGCAGCTCCCGCCCCGGGACAGGGGGCTACAATGAGCAGTTCTTC	CASSSRPGTGGYNEQFF
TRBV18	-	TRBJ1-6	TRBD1	TGTGCCAGCTCTCCGTTACCGGGACAGGTTGATTTGGATACGAGCTCACCCCTCCACTTT	CASSPLPGQVDLDTSSPLHF
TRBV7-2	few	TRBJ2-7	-	TGTGCCAGCAGCTTTGGAGGGCAGAGGTCCTACGAGCAGTACTTC	CASSFGGQRSYEQYF
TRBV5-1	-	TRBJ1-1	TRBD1	TGCGCCAGCAGCTCCCCGAGGGACAGGAGCTTGAACACTGAAGCTTTCTTT	CASSSPRDRSLNTEAFF
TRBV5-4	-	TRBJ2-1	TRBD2	TGTGCCAGCAGGAGGGAGGGAGTATACCACAATGAGCAGTTCTTC	CASRREGVYHNEQFF
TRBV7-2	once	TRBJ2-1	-	TGTGCCAGCGGACCCAGTAGGGGCGTTTACAATGAGCAGTTCTTC	CASGPSRGVYNEQFF
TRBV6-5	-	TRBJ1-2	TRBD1	TGTGCCAGCACCTGGTGGCAGGGGGGTAACTATGGCTACACCTTC	CASTWWQGGNYGYTF
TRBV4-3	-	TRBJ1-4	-	TGCGCCAGCAGCCAAGCCGCCGGGTTCTTTAATGAAAAACTGTTTTTT	CASSQAAGFFNEKLFF
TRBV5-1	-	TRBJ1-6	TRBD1	TGCGCCAGCAGTCTTTGGGGGACAGGGAATTCACCCCTCCACTTT	CASSLWGTGNSPLHF
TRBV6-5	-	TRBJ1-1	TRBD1	TGTGCCAGCAGAATAGACAGGGGCCCATACACTGAAGCTTTCTTT	CASRIDRGPYTEAFF
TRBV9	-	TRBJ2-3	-	TGTGCCAGCAGCCCCCGGCGACTCGGCCCAGATACGCAGTATTTT	CASSPRRLGPDTQYF
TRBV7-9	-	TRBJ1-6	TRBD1	TGTGCCAGCAGCCCGGACAGGGCTGGGAATTCACCCCTCCACTTT	CASSPDRAGNSPLHF
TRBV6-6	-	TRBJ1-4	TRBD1	TGTGCCAGCAGGGACGCGGGACAGGGGGCTGGAAAACTGTTTTTT	CASRDAGQGAGKLFF
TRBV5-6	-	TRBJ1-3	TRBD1	TGTGCCAGCAGCCCCAGGGGGCGGTCTGGAAACACCATATATTTT	CASSPRGRSGNTIYF
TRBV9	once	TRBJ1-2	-	TGTGCCAGCAGCGTAGACTCTGGGGGCGAATACTATGGCTACACCTTC	CASSVDSGGEYYGYTF
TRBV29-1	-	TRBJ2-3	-	TGCAGCGTTGAGCGGGACTGGAGCACAGATACGCAGTATTTT	CSVERDWSTDTQYF
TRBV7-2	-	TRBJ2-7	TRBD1	TGTGCCAGCAGCTTAGACGGGACAGGGTCCTACGAGCAGTACTTC	CASSLDGTGSYEQYF
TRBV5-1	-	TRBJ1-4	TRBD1	TGCGCCAGCAGCTCCGGGACAGGGTGGGAAAAACTGTTTTTT	CASSSGTGWEKLFF
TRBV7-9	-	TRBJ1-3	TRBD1	TGTGCCAGCAGCTTAGAGGGGGCGGGGGGGGCCTCGGGAAACACCATATATTTT	CASSLEGAGGASGNTIYF
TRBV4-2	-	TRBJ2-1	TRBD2	TGTGCCAGCAGCCTAGCGGGAGCCAGCTACAATGAGCAGTTCTTC	CASSLAGASYNEQFF
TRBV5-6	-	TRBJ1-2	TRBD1	TGTGCCAGCAGCTGGACAGGGGGCGACTATGGCTACACCTTC	CASSWTGGDYGYTF
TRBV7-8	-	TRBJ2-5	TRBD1	TGTGCCAGCAGCTCCACACGACAGGGTCTTGTAAGAGAGACCCAGTACTTC	CASSSTRQGLVRETQYF
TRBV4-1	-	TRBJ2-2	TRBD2	TGCGCCAGCAGCCAAGAGGGGAGGGCCGTAGCCGGGGAGCTGTTTTTT	CASSQEGRAVAGELFF
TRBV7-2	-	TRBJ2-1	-	TGTGCCAGCAGCTTCTGGGCGAGAGTACCCAATGAGCAGTTCTTC	CASSFWARVPNEQFF
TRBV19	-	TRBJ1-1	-	TGTGCCAGTACCGGGACATCCCTGAACACTGAAGCTTTCTTT	CASTGTSLNTEAFF
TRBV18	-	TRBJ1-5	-	TGTGCCAGCTCGGGCGGGGACAGCAATCAGCCCCAGCATTTT	CASSGGDSNQPQHF
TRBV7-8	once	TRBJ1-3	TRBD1	TGTGCCAGCAGCCGTAGCTTAGGACAGGGAGGCCCTCGCTCTGGAAACACCATATATTTT	CASSRSLGQGGPRSGNTIYF
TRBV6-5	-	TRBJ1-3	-	TGTGCCAGCAGCCAGCAGAGGGACTCTGGAAACACCATATATTTT	CASSQQRDSGNTIYF
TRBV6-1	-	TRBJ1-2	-	TGTGCCAGCACCGAGAATCAGGGTCTTGGCTACACCTTC	CASTENQGLGYTF
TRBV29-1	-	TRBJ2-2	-	TGCAGCGTTGTAGGGGGACGCGGCACCGGGGAGCTGTTTTTT	CSVVGGRGTGELFF